Listed below are T cell receptor beta chains from one sample, sequenced in a study of blood T cell repertoires in COVID-19. Sequencing used immunoSEQ multiplex PCR; TCRdb keeps in-frame clones, though not all of them. The sample contains 400,000 to 450,000 clones, around 89% of which appear only once. Material for sequencing was peripheral blood. These receptors all stem from a woman in her forties or fifties with COVID-19, enrolled during active disease. Both conserved end residues are part of each CDR3. A D gene is named only where the DNA matches it firmly. The size of a clone is reported for some rows only, either as once, few or many, or as a class for expanded clones.

v_gene,abundance,j_gene,d_gene,CDR3nt,CDR3aa
TRBV27,.,TRBJ1-2,.,TGTGCCAGCAGTTTTGGGGGACCAGGGGACTACACCTTC,CASSFGGPGDYTF
TRBV10-3,.,TRBJ1-1,TRBD1,TGTGCCATCAGTGAGTCCCCGGGACAGGGGTTAACTGAAGCTTTCTTT,CAISESPGQGLTEAFF
TRBV6-5,.,TRBJ2-2,TRBD1,TGTGCCAGCAGTTACGGACTCGACAGGGGCACCGGGGAGCTGTTTTTT,CASSYGLDRGTGELFF
TRBV5-1,.,TRBJ2-5,.,TGCGCCAGCAATGGGGGGAGTGGAGAGACCCAGTACTTC,CASNGGSGETQYF
TRBV2,once,TRBJ2-5,TRBD2,TGTGCCAGCAGTGAGGTGCGGGGGGGCCAAGAGACCCAGTACTTC,CASSEVRGGQETQYF
TRBV6-5,once,TRBJ2-7,TRBD1,TGTGCCAGCAGTTACCGGGACAGGGGCTACGAGCAGTACTTC,CASSYRDRGYEQYF
TRBV11-3,.,TRBJ2-1,TRBD2,TGTGCCAGCAGCTCCTCCCGGACTAGCGGGGGGAGCGCCTACAATGAGCAGTTCTTC,CASSSSRTSGGSAYNEQFF
TRBV12-3/TRBV12-4,.,TRBJ2-7,.,TGTGCCAGCTCCAGCCAGGGGCTTGAGCAGTACTTC,CASSSQGLEQYF
TRBV28,.,TRBJ1-2,.,TGTGCCAGCAGTTTTCGACAGATCTTCTATGGCTACACCTTC,CASSFRQIFYGYTF
TRBV30,.,TRBJ2-7,.,TGTGCCTGGACCCCTCTAAGGAGGTACGAGCAGTACTTC,CAWTPLRRYEQYF
TRBV11-2,.,TRBJ1-4,TRBD1,TGTGCCAGCAGCTTAGTAGGGGGCAATAATGAAAAACTGTTTTTT,CASSLVGGNNEKLFF
TRBV18,.,TRBJ2-7,.,TGTGCCAGCTCACCAATGTCAGGCGAGCAGTACTTC,CASSPMSGEQYF
TRBV30,once,TRBJ2-1,.,TGTGCCTGGATGGAACAGGGTTCTAGTGAGCAGTTCTTC,CAWMEQGSSEQFF
TRBV4-2,.,TRBJ2-3,TRBD2,TGTGCCAGCAGTCAGACTAGCGGGGGGCTCGAAGATACGCAGTATTTT,CASSQTSGGLEDTQYF
TRBV2,.,TRBJ2-3,TRBD2,TGTGCCAGCACTAGCTATGGGACTAGATCAGATACGCAGTATTTT,CASTSYGTRSDTQYF
TRBV3-1/TRBV3-2,.,TRBJ1-1,.,TGTGCCAGCAGCCAAACCGGGAGGGCCCCAGGGGACACTGAAGCTTTCTTT,CASSQTGRAPGDTEAFF
TRBV11-2,few,TRBJ2-5,TRBD1,TGTGCCAGCAGCTTTGCTACAGGGGGCCCCCAAGAGACCCAGTACTTC,CASSFATGGPQETQYF
TRBV14,few,TRBJ1-6,TRBD1,TGTGCCAGCAGCCAAATGGGACAGGGTAGATCACCCCTCCACTTT,CASSQMGQGRSPLHF
TRBV7-2,.,TRBJ1-5,.,TGTGCCAGCAGCTTAGGGGCTGTGAGCAATCAGCCCCAGCATTTT,CASSLGAVSNQPQHF
TRBV11-2,once,TRBJ2-7,.,TGTGCCAGCAGCTCAGGGGTCGGATTTTACGAGCAGTACTTC,CASSSGVGFYEQYF
TRBV14,.,TRBJ1-2,.,TGTGCCAGCAGCCAAGGTACAGGGCGACCGACGGGCTACACCTTC,CASSQGTGRPTGYTF
TRBV11-2,.,TRBJ1-1,.,TGTGCCAGCAGCTTAGGGGGAGGGAGGGAAGCTTTCTTT,CASSLGGGREAFF
TRBV27,.,TRBJ1-1,.,TGTGCCAGCAGCCCCGGCAGGGGCTTGGCTGAAGCTTTCTTT,CASSPGRGLAEAFF
TRBV7-2,.,TRBJ2-5,.,TGTGCCAGCAGAGAGGGCGGGCAGGAGACCCAGTACTTC,CASREGGQETQYF
TRBV11-2,.,TRBJ2-7,TRBD1,TGTGCCAGCAGCTTAGTAGGGCAGGGGGAAAACGAGCAGTACTTC,CASSLVGQGENEQYF
TRBV11-2,few,TRBJ2-7,.,TGTGCCAGCAGCCACCCGGCTGGGCCTCCCTACGAGCAGTACTTC,CASSHPAGPPYEQYF
TRBV19,.,TRBJ1-1,.,TGTGCCAGTAGTATAGATCCGAATATGGGGCGCGCGGCCTTT,CASSIDPNMGRAAF
TRBV2,.,TRBJ1-5,TRBD1,TGTGCCAGCAAGGGACAGAGCAATCAGCCCCAGCATTTT,CASKGQSNQPQHF
TRBV19,.,TRBJ2-3,TRBD2,TGTGCCAGTAGTCCCGGGGGGACCCCGGGAGATACGCAGTATTTT,CASSPGGTPGDTQYF
TRBV5-5,.,TRBJ2-7,.,TGTGCCAGCAGCTTGGGAGGCACAAACTCTGACGAGCAGTACTTC,CASSLGGTNSDEQYF
TRBV6-5,.,TRBJ2-1,TRBD2,TGTGCCAGCATCCCACTCGTATCGGGGGGGAATGAGCAGTTCTTC,CASIPLVSGGNEQFF
TRBV27,.,TRBJ1-4,.,TGTGCCAGCAGTTTATCTTGGGGGGTGGGGGATGAAAAACTGTTTTTT,CASSLSWGVGDEKLFF
TRBV12-3/TRBV12-4,.,TRBJ1-1,.,TGTGCCAGCACCCCCAACAGGTACACTGAAGCTTTCTTT,CASTPNRYTEAFF
TRBV30,.,TRBJ1-2,.,TGTGCCTGGAGCGGGGTAGACTATGGCTACACCTTC,CAWSGVDYGYTF
TRBV15,.,TRBJ1-2,TRBD1,TGTGCCACCAGCAGGCTAGGGACAGAAGATCTTTATGGCTACACCTTC,CATSRLGTEDLYGYTF
TRBV3-1/TRBV3-2,.,TRBJ2-5,TRBD2,TGTGCCAGCAGCCGCCTGGCGCGGGGGGCCCAAGAGACCCAGTACTTC,CASSRLARGAQETQYF
TRBV12-3/TRBV12-4,.,TRBJ1-1,.,TGTGCCAGCAGTCGAAGACAGAACGGCGAAGCTTTCTTT,CASSRRQNGEAFF
TRBV6-5,.,TRBJ1-2,.,TGTGCCAGCACCCTCGTGGCCCCCACTAACTATGGCTACACCTTC,CASTLVAPTNYGYTF
TRBV6-4,once,TRBJ2-7,TRBD1,TGTGCCAGCAGACCCCGACAGGGGGCTTACGAGCAGTACTTC,CASRPRQGAYEQYF
TRBV5-1,.,TRBJ2-1,.,TGCGCCAGCAGCTTGGACGGTAGCTCCTACAATGAGCAGTTCTTC,CASSLDGSSYNEQFF
TRBV5-1,.,TRBJ2-5,TRBD2,TGCGCCAGCAGCGCATTGACTAGCGGGGGCCAGGAGACCCAGTACTTC,CASSALTSGGQETQYF